Sequencing of this T cell receptor beta chain was carried out in a study of spatial heterogeneity in lung cancer. Study-level results: In tumors, expanded intratumoral alpha and beta TCR counts tracked mutation counts.

This clonotype was seen repeatedly, ten times or more. Its antigen is still unknown. MiXCR, applied by TCRdb to the 5' RACE reads, yields one record per CDR3 protein. The top ten hold about a tenth of the sample, which has about 10,000 distinct CDR3 sequences, about 6% seen once. Stated time point: sample taken at primary tumor resection. The donors, 70 to 80 patients with untreated early-stage non-small cell lung cancer, provided the samples. Unsorted whole RNA of tumor, nontumor lung or frozen PBMC was sequenced. Sequenced here: lung tumor tissue, sampled at surgery. The clonotype was recovered from a male donor with early-stage non-small cell lung cancer.

The CDR3 region has the DNA TGTGCCAGCAGCTGGTCGGAAGCTAGCACAGATACGCAGTATTTT. Its translation: CASSWSEASTDTQYF. The chain uses TRBV7-8 and TRBJ2-3; the D is unclear. CDR1 is SGHVS and CDR2 is FQNEAQ in the germline V gene. V gave up 4 bases and J gave up 0 bases, with 11 bases separating them. There are 15 residues in the CDR3.